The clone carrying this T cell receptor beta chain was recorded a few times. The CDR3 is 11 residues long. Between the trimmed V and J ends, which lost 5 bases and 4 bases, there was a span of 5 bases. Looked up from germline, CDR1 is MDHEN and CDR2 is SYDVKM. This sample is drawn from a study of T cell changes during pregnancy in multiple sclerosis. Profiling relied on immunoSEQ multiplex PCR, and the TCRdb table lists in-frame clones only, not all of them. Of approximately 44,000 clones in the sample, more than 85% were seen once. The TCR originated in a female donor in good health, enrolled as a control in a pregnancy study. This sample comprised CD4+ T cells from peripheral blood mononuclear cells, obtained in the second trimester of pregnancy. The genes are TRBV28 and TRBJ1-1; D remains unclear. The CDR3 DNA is TGTGCCAGCAGTCGGGGCACTGAAGCTTTCTTT. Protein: CASSRGTEAFF.